This T cell receptor beta chain derives from a study of OX40 agonist ivuxolimab in advanced cancers. The CDR3 contains 14 residues. V lost 5 bases to trimming and J lost 4 bases, with 12 bases between them. Per germline, CDR1 MNHEY and CDR2 SMNVEV (reference sequence). Data came from immunoSEQ multiplex PCR; TCRdb stores just in-frame clones and leaves some out. This sample yields tens of thousands of clones, of which approximately 90% are seen a single time; 7.4% belongs to the top ten. The sequences come from CD4+ or CD8+ T cells sorted from blood, collected in a trial of the OX40 agonist ivuxolimab. The V call is TRBV27, the J call TRBJ2-1, with D uncertain. This TCR derives from an adult with an advanced solid tumor such as melanoma, head and neck, liver or kidney cancer. The CDR3 coding sequence is TGTGCCAGCAGTAACTCCGGGCCTTACAATGAGCAGTTCTTC. Amino acid sequence: CASSNSGPYNEQFF.